The 3 T cell receptor beta chains in this list originate from one sample, sequenced in a study of PD-L1 blockade in urothelial cancer (dated by TCRdb to the late 2010s). Reading the label with the study, this specimen's time point is: peripheral blood 6 weeks after treatment start. Receptor amplification or capture employed the immunoSEQ multiplex PCR assay. TCRdb provides this immuneACCESS table in a form limited to in-frame rearrangements. Some clones are lacking; in checked studies, under half of them reflect an unresolved V gene, and why the rest are absent is not known. Counted in this sample were about 120,000 clones; more than 85% of them appeared once. The ten top clones hold more than 1.5% of the sample. The specimen was PBMCs, collected around atezolizumab (anti-PD-L1) treatment. These receptors were collected from a man aged 55-75 years with urothelial cancer.

The chain couples TRBV9 to TRBJ2-1; 10 positions agree with TRBD2. Germline V gene sequence: CDR1 SGDLS, CDR2 YYNGEE. The J segment lost 0 bases and the V segment lost 0 bases, leaving 3 bases of the junction unmatched. CDR3 length equals 17 residues. The CDR3 sequence: CASSVGSGRASYNEQFF. In nucleotides, the CDR3 is TGTGCCAGCAGCGTAGGCAGCGGGAGGGCCTCCTACAATGAGCAGTTCTTC.

V gene TRBV27 combines with J gene TRBJ1-1; TRBD1 matches 8 bases. The V gene end was trimmed by 6 bases and the J gene end by 5 bases; junction bases not matched to a gene: 2. The CDR3 loop spans 12 amino acids. The germline V gene has CDR1 MNHEY and CDR2 SMNVEV (reference sequence). The CDR3 loop reads CASRRQGTEAFF. Written as DNA, the CDR3 is TGTGCCAGCAGACGACAGGGGACTGAAGCTTTCTTT.

This rearrangement joins TRBV11-3 to TRBJ2-5; 13 bases match TRBD2. Unmatched junction bases numbered 14, after V lost 5 bases and J lost 5 bases. The CDR3 is 18 amino acids. Per the germline V gene, CDR1 is SGHNT and CDR2 is YENEEA. Here the CDR3 reads CASSPGRTSGGAGETQYF. The CDR3 nucleotides are TGTGCCAGCAGCCCCGGCCGCACTAGCGGGGGGGCCGGCGAGACCCAGTACTTC.